Each of the 13 T cell receptor beta chains below was sequenced from the same sample in a study of blood T cell repertoires in COVID-19. Profiled with immunoSEQ multiplex PCR; TCRdb holds only in-frame clones, not every one. This repertoire shows about 120,000 clones, approximately 80% found once; its top ten account for 4% to 5.5%. The sequenced sample consisted of peripheral blood. All receptors derive from a woman in her 70s with acute or convalescent COVID-19.

The V call is TRBV4-2, the J call TRBJ1-3, with unresolved D. The CDR3 contains 16 residues. The V gene lost 4 bases and the J gene lost 7 bases, with 20 bases spanning the gap. Germline V gene data show CDR1 as LGHNA and CDR2 as YNFKEQ. CDR3: CASSPEYTASTNTIYF. In DNA, the CDR3 is TGTGCCAGCAGCCCCGAATATACAGCATCGACCAACACCATATATTTT.

The rearrangement uses TRBV12-3 or TRBV12-4 and TRBJ1-2, with D possibly being TRBD1 (6 bases). V lost 4 bases and J 2 bases, leaving 8 bases between the germline ends. The CDR3 sequence is 13 residues long. DNA for the CDR3: TGTGCCAGCAGTTACACAGGGAACTATGGCTACACCTTC. Its translation: CASSYTGNYGYTF.

The chain joins TRBV19 to TRBJ1-1, with 8 nucleotides matching TRBD1. This CDR3 contains 15 residues. V was clipped by 9 bases and J by 0 bases; unmatched bases: 9. Germline-derived CDR1 and CDR2 are LNHDA and SQIVND (reference sequence). CDR3 loop: CASEDRGNMNTEAFF. CDR3 DNA: TGTGCCAGCGAAGACAGGGGTAATATGAACACTGAAGCTTTCTTT.

The chain couples TRBV10-3 to TRBJ1-1; TRBD1 matches at 9 bases. The CDR3 is made up of 16 amino acids. Looked up from germline, CDR1 is ENHRY and CDR2 is SYGVKD. The J segment lost 6 bases and the V segment lost 5 bases, leaving 13 bases of the junction unmatched. The chain's CDR3 is CAISPDSGQGGSEAFF. DNA of the CDR3: TGTGCCATCAGTCCCGATTCGGGACAGGGAGGCTCTGAAGCTTTCTTT.

The V call is TRBV6-5, the J call TRBJ2-5; 12 nucleotides line up with TRBD2. The CDR3 runs 14 residues. The trim removed 6 bases at V and 5 bases at J, leaving 4 bases unmatched. Germline V gene sequence: CDR1 MNHEY, CDR2 SVGAGI. CDR3 in amino acids: CASRLAGGPETQYF. DNA for the CDR3: TGTGCCAGCAGGCTAGCGGGGGGGCCTGAGACCCAGTACTTC.

Note on this clone: A read error may account for a junction end that differs from germline. V gene TRBV12-3 or TRBV12-4 combines with J gene TRBJ1-2; 7 nucleotides match TRBD1. This CDR3 spans 11 amino acids. The CDR3 loop is CASSTGTEGIF. The CDR3 region has the DNA TGTGCCAGCAGCACCGGGACAGAGGGAATCTTC.

The chain is built from TRBV2 and TRBJ1-1; D is possibly TRBD1 (5 bases). The CDR3 is 15 amino acids. Germline V gives CDR1 SNHLY, CDR2 FYNNEI. V was pared by 3 bases and J by 10 bases, with 21 bases between. CDR3 in amino acids: CASSDKGPWAGPAFF. As DNA, the CDR3 is TGTGCCAGCAGTGATAAAGGTCCGTGGGCAGGGCCAGCTTTCTTT.

V is TRBV27 and J is TRBJ2-1; 7 bases fit TRBD2. This CDR3 comprises 13 residues. V trimming: 6 bases; J trimming: 7 bases; junction bases outside the gene matches: 6. From germline, CDR1 is MNHEY and CDR2 SMNVEV (reference sequence). CDR3 in amino acids: CASSLGLSNEQFF. The CDR3 bases are TGTGCCAGCAGCCTGGGACTATCAAATGAGCAGTTCTTC.

This clone was observed at least ten times. This chain links TRBV4-1 with TRBJ2-5; TRBD1 matches at 9 bases. CDR1 is MGHRA and CDR2 is YSYEKL in the germline V gene. Trimming cost V 6 bases and J 4 bases; bases outside gene matches: 12. The CDR3 is 16 residues long. The CDR3 protein is CASSRNTGGGIETQYF. In DNA, the CDR3 is TGCGCCAGCAGTCGTAACACAGGGGGCGGGATAGAGACCCAGTACTTC.

The CDR3 sequence is CASSLERDTEAFF. CDR3 DNA sequence: TGTGCCAGCAGCTTAGAGAGGGACACTGAAGCTTTCTTT. V is TRBV5-4 and J is TRBJ1-1; D remains unclear. V lost 2 bases and J 3 bases, leaving 8 bases between the germline ends. In germline, CDR1 is SGHNT, CDR2 YYREEE (reference sequence). This CDR3 has 13 amino acids. Full variable domain (missing parts from reference TRBV5-4 and TRBJ1-1): ETGVTQSPTHLIKTRGQQVTLRCSSQSGHNTVSWYQQALGQGPQFIFQYYREEENGRGNFPPRFSGLQFPNYSSELNVNALELDDSALYLCASSLERDTEAFFGQGTRLTVV.

This chain joins TRBV6-5 and TRBJ1-2; 10 bases are a match to TRBD1. This CDR3 region has 16 residues. J gave up 5 bases and V 4 bases, and 10 bases lay outside the gene matches. Per germline, CDR1 MNHEY and CDR2 SVGAGI. Written as DNA, the CDR3 is TGTGCCAGCAGTTCTACGGGACAGGGGTTTTGGTATGGCTACACCTTC. This codes for CASSSTGQGFWYGYTF.

The chain has TRBV7-2 and TRBJ1-5, with D perhaps TRBD1 (5 bases). V shed 5 bases and J shed 0 bases, with 11 bases lying between them. Per germline, CDR1 SGHTA and CDR2 FQGNSA. There are 15 residues in the CDR3. CDR3 sequence reads: CASSLQGYSNQPQHF. CDR3 sequence (DNA): TGTGCCAGCAGCCTTCAGGGTTATAGCAATCAGCCCCAGCATTTT.

The rearrangement joins TRBV18 to TRBJ2-3; D is unresolved. CDR3 size: 16 residues. V was trimmed by 4 bases and J by 0 bases, leaving 14 bases between them. In germline, CDR1 is KGHSH, CDR2 LQKENI. The CDR3, as DNA: TGTGCCAGCTCACGACTTGTACGGGTGAGCACAGATACGCAGTATTTT. It is translated as CASSRLVRVSTDTQYF.